The 31 T cell receptor beta chains reported below all come from one sample, sequenced in a study of T-cell memory formation after mild COVID-19. TCRdb re-derived calls from the 5' RACE reads in MiXCR, one entry per CDR3 protein. This sample carries roughly 240,000 distinct CDR3 sequences, roughly 15% of them seen once, and the ten largest clones take around 2.2%. What was sequenced was PBMCs or a T cell subset sorted from them (not recorded which). Receptor source: an adult woman who had mild COVID-19 (a few samples of this study predate the infection). Cell type and time point are not known.

This clonotype came up a few times. This chain joins TRBV5-1 and TRBJ1-2, with 8 bases lining up with TRBD1. Germline V gene sequence: CDR1 SGHRS, CDR2 YFSETQ. CDR3 size: 13 residues. Trimming took 5 bases from V and 8 from J; bases not matched to a gene: 8. The CDR3 DNA reads TGCGCCAGCAGTTACCGACAGGGGAACGGCTACACCTTC. Residues: CASSYRQGNGYTF.

V gene TRBV24-1 combines with J gene TRBJ2-1; 7 bases agree with TRBD1. Germline assignment: CDR1 KGHDR and CDR2 SFDVKD. The V and J ends lost 4 bases and 6 bases, in that order; junction bases with no gene match: 5. The CDR3 totals 14 residues. The CDR3 region has the DNA TGTGCCACCAGTGACCAGGGACAGACCAATGAGCAGTTCTTC. Translating gives CATSDQGQTNEQFF.

This chain joins TRBV4-3 and TRBJ2-3; TRBD1 matches 11 bases. J was trimmed by 5 bases and V by 2 bases; bases with no gene match: 6. CDR3 length: 16 amino acids. CDR1 is LGHNA and CDR2 is YSLEER in the germline V gene. The DNA for the CDR3 is TGCGCCAGCAGCCAATACGGACAGGGGGCAGGAGATACGCAGTATTTT. Translating it yields CASSQYGQGAGDTQYF.

This sequence joins TRBV5-5 and TRBJ2-4; 15 bases agree with TRBD2. The CDR3 is 20 amino acids. After removal of 2 bases from V and 2 bases from J, the junction contained 11 bases not matched to a gene. Germline V lookup: CDR1 SGHKS, CDR2 YYEKEE (reference sequence). CDR3 sequence (DNA): TGTGCCAGCAGCTTTCCTTTGGGACTAGCGGGAGGAATCCCCAAAAACATTCAGTACTTC. Translation: CASSFPLGLAGGIPKNIQYF.

This clonotype was picked up a small number of times. This chain connects TRBV12-3 or TRBV12-4 to TRBJ1-1; 10 bases are shared with TRBD1. This CDR3 spans 15 amino acids. J gave up 1 base and V 4 bases, and 3 bases lay outside the gene matches. CDR3 nucleotides: TGTGCCAGCAGTTATCGGACAGGGGGGAACACTGAAGCTTTCTTT. Translation gives CASSYRTGGNTEAFF.

The chain is built from TRBV6-5 and TRBJ2-1, with 9 bases that match TRBD2. The J segment lost 7 bases and the V segment lost 6 bases, leaving 10 bases of the junction unmatched. CDR1 is MNHEY and CDR2 is SVGAGI in the germline V gene. This CDR3 has 15 residues. The CDR3: CASRPLAGERNEQFF. CDR3 nucleotides: TGTGCCAGCAGACCTTTAGCGGGAGAAAGGAATGAGCAGTTCTTC.

This clonotype came up a few times. The chain couples TRBV20-1 to TRBJ2-7; D is possibly TRBD1 (6 bases). Trimming took 3 bases from V and 0 from J, leaving 9 bases between them. CDR3 length: 13 amino acids. The germline CDR1 and CDR2 sequences are DFQATT and SNEGSKA (reference sequence). The CDR3 loop is CSASTGSSYEQYF. DNA for the CDR3: TGCAGTGCTAGTACAGGGAGCTCCTACGAGCAGTACTTC.

The V and J genes are TRBV6-1 and TRBJ1-2; perhaps TRBD1 as D (5 bases). CDR1 is MNHNS, CDR2 SASEGT, per germline. The CDR3 extends over 14 amino acids. The V gene lost 4 bases and the J gene lost 8 bases, with 17 bases spanning the gap. In DNA, the CDR3 is TGTGCCAGCAGTGGAAGGGACCCCAGTCGGGGCTACACCTTC. It yields the protein CASSGRDPSRGYTF.

This clonotype was detected many times. The chain combines TRBV7-9 with TRBJ2-2, with D perhaps being TRBD1 or TRBD2 (5 bases each). With 0 bases removed from V and 4 bases from J, the gap between germline ends came to 12 bases. The CDR3 is 16 residues long. The germline gives CDR1 SEHNR, CDR2 FQNEAQ (reference sequence). CDR3 in DNA: TGTGCCAGCAGCTTAGCCCAGGGAGTAAGCACCGGGGAGCTGTTTTTT. This translates into CASSLAQGVSTGELFF.

There are a few counts of this clonotype. V and J are TRBV5-5 and TRBJ2-5; D might be TRBD1 or TRBD2, each matching 5 bases. Germline lookup yields CDR1 SGHKS and CDR2 YYEKEE (reference sequence). The CDR3 has 16 residues. V was shortened by 4 bases and J by 1 base, with 17 bases between the two germline ends. The CDR3 DNA is TGTGCCAGCAGCCCCGGGACCTCTCTGGGCCAAGAGACCCAGTACTTC. Encoded protein: CASSPGTSLGQETQYF. The entire variable domain, with the rest obtained from reference TRBV5-5 and TRBJ2-5, is as follows: DAGVTQSPTHLIKTRGQQVTLRCSPISGHKSVSWYQQVLGQGPQFIFQYYEKEERGRGNFPDRFSARQFPNYSSELNVNALLLGDSALYLCASSPGTSLGQETQYFGPGTRLLVL.

The gene calls are TRBV6-5 and TRBJ1-4; no clear D gene. The length of the CDR3 is 15 residues. Trimming removed 0 bases at V and 1 base at J, with 6 bases between. Germline V lookup: CDR1 MNHEY, CDR2 SVGAGI. Here the CDR3 DNA reads TGTGCCAGCAGTTACTCACAGAGAACTAATGAAAAACTGTTTTTT. Its translation: CASSYSQRTNEKLFF.

The chain is built from TRBV12-3 or TRBV12-4 and TRBJ2-5; 8 nucleotides match TRBD2. The CDR3 is 13 amino acids. V shed 5 bases, J shed 9 bases, and the junction held 8 bases outside the gene matches. In DNA form, the CDR3 reads TGTGCCAGCAGTCCCTCCCTTAGCGGGGCCCAGTACTTC. It encodes CASSPSLSGAQYF.

CDR3 coding DNA: TGCGCCAGCAGCCCCGGACTCGTAACAGGGGGCGAGACTGAAGCTTTCTTT. Its protein product is CASSPGLVTGGETEAFF. The chain employs TRBV5-1 and TRBJ1-1; 9 bases agree with TRBD1. The CDR3 is made up of 17 amino acids. V gave up 4 bases and J gave up 5 bases; unmatched junction bases: 15. CDR1 SGHRS and CDR2 YFSETQ come from the germline V gene.

This clonotype showed up just a few times. The chain recombines TRBV3-1 with TRBJ2-3; D uncertain. Germline CDR1 reads LGHDT; CDR2 reads YNNKEL (reference sequence). Trimming shortened V by 3 bases and J by 5 bases, and 9 bases separated the two germline ends. This CDR3 region has 13 residues. This CDR3 reads CASSHRRVDTQYF. In DNA, the CDR3 is TGTGCCAGCAGCCATCGACGGGTAGATACGCAGTATTTT.

The chain joins TRBV5-4 to TRBJ2-7, with D perhaps TRBD1 (6 bases). The germline V and J ends were trimmed by 4 bases and 7 bases, with 12 bases remaining between them. CDR3 length equals 12 residues. CDR1 is SGHNT, CDR2 YYREEE, per germline (reference sequence). The CDR3 reads CASSGPRGEQYF. The DNA of the CDR3 is TGTGCCAGCAGCGGCCCCAGGGGAGAGCAGTACTTC.

This clonotype was seen a handful of times. This rearrangement joins TRBV10-3 to TRBJ1-5; 7 bases are a match to TRBD1. CDR1 and CDR2 (germline): ENHRY, SYGVKD. The CDR3 has 17 amino acids. V was clipped by 0 bases and J by 0 bases; unmatched bases: 5. Here the CDR3 reads CAISESEGANSNQPQHF. The CDR3 DNA reads as TGTGCCATCAGTGAGTCTGAGGGGGCCAATAGCAATCAGCCCCAGCATTTT.

The V call is TRBV24-1, the J call TRBJ2-1; TRBD2 matches 9 bases. Germline lookup yields CDR1 KGHDR and CDR2 SFDVKD. V shed 7 bases and J 5 bases; nucleotides not matched to a gene: 8. This CDR3 is built from 15 residues. The CDR3 region is CATRLAGSSDNEQFF. CDR3 DNA sequence: TGTGCCACCAGACTAGCGGGTTCAAGTGACAATGAGCAGTTCTTC.

This chain connects TRBV5-1 to TRBJ1-1; TRBD1 might be the D (5 bases). Trimming stripped 0 bases from V and 3 bases from J, with 12 bases between. Looked up from germline, CDR1 is SGHRS and CDR2 is YFSETQ. The CDR3 runs 15 residues. The DNA for the CDR3 is TGCGCCAGCAGCTTGGCCCCAGGGCGCGACACTGAAGCTTTCTTT. Encoded protein: CASSLAPGRDTEAFF. Complete variable domain (other parts from reference TRBV5-1 and TRBJ1-1): KAGVTQTPRYLIKTRGQQVTLSCSPISGHRSVSWYQQTPGQGLQFLFEYFSETQRNKGNFPGRFSGRQFSNSRSEMNVSTLELGDSALYLCASSLAPGRDTEAFFGQGTRLTVV.

V usage is TRBV12-3 or TRBV12-4 and J usage is TRBJ2-1; 9 bases line up with TRBD2. The CDR3 is made up of 15 amino acids. V shed 4 bases and J 0 bases; nucleotides not matched to a gene: 1. CDR3 sequence reads: CASSSSGNSYNEQFF. Written as DNA, the CDR3 is TGTGCCAGCAGTTCTAGCGGGAACTCCTACAATGAGCAGTTCTTC.

This clonotype was recorded a few times. The gene calls are TRBV5-1 and TRBJ2-7; no firm D call. V dropped 7 bases and J dropped 0 bases, with 11 bases sitting between them. Germline CDR1 reads SGHRS; CDR2 reads YFSETQ. This CDR3 comprises 13 residues. This CDR3 is CASRLLGSYEQYF. The CDR3 DNA is TGCGCCAGCCGACTCCTCGGCTCCTACGAGCAGTACTTC. Full variable domain (outside the CDR3, taken from reference TRBV5-1 and TRBJ2-7): KAGVTQTPRYLIKTRGQQVTLSCSPISGHRSVSWYQQTPGQGLQFLFEYFSETQRNKGNFPGRFSGRQFSNSRSEMNVSTLELGDSALYLCASRLLGSYEQYFGPGTRLTVT.

This clonotype was detected only a few times. The chain uses TRBV6-5 and TRBJ2-2, with D perhaps assigned TRBD1 or TRBD2 (5 bases each). This CDR3 is 17 amino acids long. Trimming removed 6 bases from V and 1 base from J, with 18 bases in between. Germline V CDR1 and CDR2: MNHEY, SVGAGI. This chain's CDR3 is CASRKRGSPLNTGELFF. In DNA, the CDR3 is TGTGCCAGCAGAAAGAGGGGTAGCCCTTTGAACACCGGGGAGCTGTTTTTT.

This clonotype was seen more than once but under ten times. The chain uses TRBV30 and TRBJ1-3; 9 positions agree with TRBD1. This CDR3 region has 14 residues. Germline values: CDR1 GTSNPN, CDR2 SVGIG (reference sequence). The trim removed 4 bases at V and 1 base at J, leaving 2 bases unmatched. For the CDR3, the DNA is TGTGCCTGGAAGGGACAGGGTTCTGGAAACACCATATATTTT. This translates into CAWKGQGSGNTIYF.

This chain connects TRBV24-1 to TRBJ1-6; D uncertain. The germline V and J ends were trimmed by 3 bases and 6 bases, with 5 bases remaining between them. Germline CDR1 and CDR2: KGHDR and SFDVKD. The CDR3 spans 13 residues. CDR3 amino acids: CATSDGLNSPLHF. Written as DNA, the CDR3 is TGTGCCACCAGTGATGGACTTAATTCACCCCTCCACTTT.

J is TRBJ2-1 and V is TRBV6-2 or TRBV6-3; D is ambiguous. From germline, CDR1 is MNHEY and CDR2 SVGEGT. The CDR3 spans 14 residues. V dropped 0 bases and J dropped 3 bases, with 6 bases sitting between them. CDR3 loop: CASSYSSIYNEQFF. CDR3 DNA sequence: TGTGCCAGCAGTTACTCGTCAATCTACAATGAGCAGTTCTTC.

This sequence joins TRBV12-3 or TRBV12-4 and TRBJ2-2, with 10 nucleotides matching TRBD1. V was clipped by 5 bases and J by 1 base; unmatched bases: 22. This CDR3 comprises 22 residues. The CDR3 loop reads CASSPKGRQGASVIGNTGELFF. In nucleotides, the CDR3 is TGTGCCAGCAGTCCCAAAGGCCGACAGGGGGCTAGTGTTATTGGGAACACCGGGGAGCTGTTTTTT.

This clonotype was observed a handful of times. This rearrangement joins TRBV18 to TRBJ2-7; 7 bases match TRBD2. The J segment lost 5 bases and the V segment lost 2 bases, leaving 12 bases of the junction unmatched. CDR1 is KGHSH and CDR2 is LQKENI in the germline V gene. The CDR3 consists of 16 residues. The CDR3 here is CASSPIPTTSRNEQYF. The CDR3 DNA reads TGTGCCAGCTCACCAATACCGACGACTAGCCGGAACGAGCAGTACTTC.

This clonotype turned up a few times. The rearrangement links TRBV6-2 or TRBV6-3 to TRBJ2-7; 11 positions agree with TRBD1. CDR1 is MNHEY, CDR2 SVGEGT, per germline. The CDR3 has 13 amino acids. J was trimmed by 6 bases and V by 9 bases; bases with no gene match: 7. This chain's CDR3 is CASKPGQGVEQYF. The DNA of the CDR3 is TGTGCCAGTAAACCGGGACAGGGGGTCGAGCAGTACTTC.

This clonotype turned up a few times. The V and J genes are TRBV7-2 and TRBJ1-4; D remains unclear. This CDR3 has 17 residues. The V end was cut by 5 bases, the J end by 0 bases, with 16 bases between. CDR1 and CDR2 from the germline V gene are SGHTA and FQGNSA. The CDR3 sequence: CASSPGGGRATNEKLFF. CDR3 bases: TGTGCCAGCAGCCCCGGCGGAGGGCGTGCAACTAATGAAAAACTGTTTTTT.

The J gene is TRBJ2-3, the V gene TRBV10-3; D gene unclear. The V end was cut by 6 bases, the J end by 1 base, with 5 bases between. The CDR3 runs to 12 residues. Germline CDR1 and CDR2: ENHRY and SYGVKD. For the CDR3, the DNA is TGTGCCATCAGCCGCGGCACAGATACGCAGTATTTT. It specifies CAISRGTDTQYF.

V usage is TRBV20-1 and J usage is TRBJ2-7, with 11 bases fitting TRBD2. The CDR3 runs to 15 residues. V dropped 0 bases and J dropped 6; count of bases not matched to a gene: 7. Germline CDR1 reads DFQATT; CDR2 reads SNEGSKA (reference sequence). The CDR3 sequence is CSARDRTLAGAEQYF. CDR3 bases: TGCAGTGCTAGAGATCGGACACTAGCGGGAGCCGAGCAGTACTTC.

The V and J genes are TRBV15 and TRBJ2-6; D not resolved. The CDR3 has 14 residues. The V gene lost 4 bases and the J gene lost 0 bases, with 4 bases spanning the gap. The germline V gene has CDR1 LNHNV and CDR2 YYDKDF (reference sequence). In nucleotides, the CDR3 is TGTGCCACCAGCATAAACTCTGGGGCCAACGTCCTGACTTTC. It yields the protein CATSINSGANVLTF.